This paragraph reports one T cell receptor beta chain. Its antigen is not yet known. Nothing much larger sits one base from this clone, and base qualities are not available. This entry comes from a study of blood T cell repertoires in COVID-19 (dated by TCRdb to 2019 to 2021). Turning to the overall study: Collaborator samples came from the United States, Italy and Spain and covered acute and convalescent phases of COVID-19. Subjects who had been exposed to COVID-19, were actively infected with it, or had recovered from it provided the deeply sampled blood TCRbeta repertoires that made up the dataset. The repertoires were released in a freely available public database meant as a resource for research on the immune response to SARS-CoV-2. A de-identified subject ID, COVID-19 status, age in years and sex were almost always included in the sample metadata. The samples were drawn from the first 160 participants of the ongoing ImmuneRACE study and from under 1,500 subjects provided by 6 global collaborators. Where available, HLA class I and class II types were obtained from metadata supplied by the sample provider rather than from assay-based typing. The material from the prospective study consisted of cDNA or gDNA derived from T cells, B-cell-depleted T cells, or PBMCs. The full study reports these points: The quantity of clinical and demographic metadata differed by source and by participant and was supplied without curation.

TCRbeta CDR3 regions were amplified from genomic DNA using the immunoSEQ Assay, a bias-controlled multiplex PCR. The study's processing was this. The number of nucleated cells in each sample was estimated from the amplification of reference gene primers within the assay. To quantify the absolute abundance of each unique TCRbeta CDR3 rearrangement, sequence reads were collapsed and filtered. For each sample, productive Simpson clonality was calculated by taking the square root of Simpson's diversity index across productive rearrangements. As stored in TCRdb, this immuneACCESS dataset retains in-frame rearrangements with V and J assigned. A fraction of the clones does not appear; measured against another copy, unresolved V genes explain less than half of the discrepancy, and the remainder lacks a known reason. The DNA was the basis for D and trimming; V, J and clone size are from that table. This sample lists 200,000 to 250,000 clones; just over 85% were detected once. The ten top clones hold about 4% of the sample.

CDR1 SGHVS and CDR2 FNYEAQ are derived from the germline V gene. Spanning cysteine to phenylalanine, the CDR3 consists of 15 amino acids. Of all the DNA, just the CDR3 is kept, 45 bases in frame from base 1. V loses 0 bases, J loses 6 bases, and the germline ends lie 15 bases apart. Participants in the prospective study were enrolled through a virtual design, were aged about 18 to 89 years, and lived in roughly 26 United States geographic areas. In the prospective study, cohorts were assigned on the basis of participant-reported clinical history obtained from a screening survey and a study questionnaire. In the prospective study, mobile phlebotomists collected whole blood, serum and a nasopharyngeal or oropharyngeal swab from each participant. Prospective study participants could optionally give additional blood draws and questionnaires over an approximately 2-month period. Prospective study blood samples were shipped either frozen or at room temperature before DNA extraction.

The chain was built from TRBV7-6 and TRBJ2-7; a confident D gene designation cannot be given. This TCR came from a woman in her thirties or forties with acute COVID-19. Material for sequencing was PBMCs or T cells enriched from blood (not recorded which). The sequence in DNA is TGTGCCAGCAGCTTAGCGACGGGTTCGGCGGCCGAGCAGTACTTC. Translated, this gives CASSLATGSAAEQYF.